This entry lists 19 T cell receptor beta chains sequenced from one sample in a study of blood T cell repertoires in COVID-19. Profiled with immunoSEQ multiplex PCR; TCRdb holds only in-frame clones, not every one. The data hold roughly 250,000 clones, with roughly 88% observed a single time. The sample consisted of PBMCs or T cells enriched from blood (not recorded which). These receptors originate from a woman aged 45 to 65 who had recovered from COVID-19.

The chain recombines TRBV18 with TRBJ1-2, with TRBD1 identical over 9 bases. J gave up 8 bases and V 2 bases, and 3 bases lay outside the gene matches. The germline V gene encodes CDR1 KGHSH and CDR2 LQKENI. The CDR3 covers 13 residues. CDR3 region: CASSPGTGLGYTF. The CDR3 DNA is TGTGCCAGCTCACCAGGGACAGGGTTGGGCTACACCTTC.

This sequence joins TRBV30 and TRBJ1-2, with 9 bases that match TRBD1. V trimming: 4 bases; J trimming: 3 bases; junction bases outside the gene matches: 15. Per germline, CDR1 GTSNPN and CDR2 SVGIG (reference sequence). The CDR3 is 17 residues long. The CDR3 nucleotides are TGTGCCTGGATTACCGGGACAGGGTGGAGGGTAGACTATGGCTACACCTTC. Its protein is CAWITGTGWRVDYGYTF.

This chain joins TRBV5-1 and TRBJ2-1, with 7 bases lining up with TRBD2. V trimming: 0 bases; J trimming: 7 bases; junction bases outside the gene matches: 7. Germline CDR1 is SGHRS and CDR2 is YFSETQ. CDR3 size: 15 residues. The CDR3 is CASSLEPGTNNEQFF. CDR3 nucleotide sequence: TGCGCCAGCAGCTTGGAACCCGGGACTAATAATGAGCAGTTCTTC.

This clone turned up a few times. The CDR3 nucleotides read TGTGCCTGGAGTGTAAGCCTGAACAATGAGCAGTTCTTC. This translates into CAWSVSLNNEQFF. V and J are TRBV30 and TRBJ2-1; no clear D gene. CDR3 size: 13 residues. Trimming took off 0 bases at V and 5 bases at J, with 8 bases between the two ends. Looked up from germline, CDR1 is GTSNPN and CDR2 is SVGIG (reference sequence).

The V call is TRBV5-6, the J call TRBJ1-1, with D hard to call. Trimming cost V 4 bases and J 4 bases, with 8 bases left between them. The CDR3 has 12 amino acids. Germline loops: CDR1 SGHDT, CDR2 YYEEEE. The CDR3 sequence is CASSALSTEAFF. The CDR3 DNA is TGTGCCAGCAGCGCGTTGAGCACTGAAGCTTTCTTT.

The V call is TRBV28, the J call TRBJ1-1, with no clear D. V lost 2 bases, J lost 5 bases, and 9 bases lay in between. The CDR3 is 13 amino acids. Germline CDR1 reads MDHEN; CDR2 reads SYDVKM. The CDR3 loop reads CASSLIFRTEAFF. The DNA for the CDR3 is TGTGCCAGCAGTTTAATTTTTCGGACTGAAGCTTTCTTT.

The rearrangement joins TRBV13 to TRBJ1-3, with D unresolved. Germline V gene lookup returns CDR1 PRHDT and CDR2 FYEKMQ (reference sequence). This CDR3 has 17 amino acids. Between the trimmed V and J ends, which lost 5 bases and 0 bases, there was a span of 17 bases. The CDR3 protein is CASSRKPSRSSGNTIYF. The CDR3, as DNA: TGTGCCAGCAGCCGAAAACCGAGCAGGTCCTCTGGAAACACCATATATTTT.

This clone is a singleton in its sample. One junction end disagrees with the germline gene, perhaps due to a read error. This chain links TRBV7-7 with TRBJ2-1; TRBD2 is a possible D gene (6 bases). The CDR3 loop spans 15 amino acids. Looked up from germline, CDR1 is SSHAT and CDR2 is FNYEAQ (reference sequence). CDR3 residues: CASSLGAGTNNEQFF. DNA for the CDR3: TGTGCTAGCAGCTTAGGGGCGGGGACGAACAATGAGCAGTTCTTC.

This chain connects TRBV5-4 to TRBJ2-7; 10 nucleotides line up with TRBD1. This CDR3 is built from 14 residues. The germline CDR1 and CDR2 sequences are SGHNT and YYREEE (reference sequence). V lost 4 bases, J lost 4 bases, and 5 bases stayed unmatched. The CDR3 coding sequence is TGTGCCAGCAGCCCGGGACAGGGGTTGTACGAGCAGTACTTC. Protein product: CASSPGQGLYEQYF.

The chain uses TRBV4-3 and TRBJ2-3, with TRBD2 as a possible D gene (7 bases). This CDR3 comprises 17 residues. V was pared by 0 bases and J by 4 bases, with 17 bases between. The germline CDR1 and CDR2 sequences are LGHNA and YSLEER. In DNA form, the CDR3 reads TGCGCCAGCAGCCAAGATGGGGGCGGGGGCGCCCCAGATACGCAGTATTTT. Translating it yields CASSQDGGGGAPDTQYF.

This clone was detected a few times. The chain carries TRBV5-4 and TRBJ1-4; 7 bases fit TRBD1. The CDR3 runs 14 residues. V lost 3 bases, J lost 4 bases, and 3 bases stayed unmatched. CDR1 SGHNT and CDR2 YYREEE come from the germline V gene (reference sequence). CDR3 DNA sequence: TGTGCCAGCAGCTCGGGACAGATTAATGAAAAACTGTTTTTT. Protein product: CASSSGQINEKLFF. The whole variable domain, remainder taken from reference TRBV5-4 and TRBJ1-4, is ETGVTQSPTHLIKTRGQQVTLRCSSQSGHNTVSWYQQALGQGPQFIFQYYREEENGRGNFPPRFSGLQFPNYSSELNVNALELDDSALYLCASSSGQINEKLFFGSGTQLSVL.

This clone was counted between two and nine times. V usage is TRBV3-1 (or the pseudogene TRBV3-2) and J usage is TRBJ2-4; weak D call: TRBD2 (6 bases). V lost 4 bases to trimming and J lost 0 bases, with 25 bases between them. Germline assignment: CDR1 LGHDT and CDR2 YNNKEL (reference sequence). The CDR3 is 20 residues long. The CDR3 reads CASSPRSSSSSVIAKNIQYF. The CDR3 DNA follows: TGTGCCAGCAGCCCTCGCTCGTCAAGTTCTAGCGTGATAGCCAAAAACATTCAGTACTTC.

J is TRBJ2-2 and V is TRBV11-2, with a weak D call TRBD2 (6 bases). This CDR3 has 15 amino acids. Between the trimmed V and J ends, which lost 5 bases and 5 bases, there was a span of 15 bases. Germline CDR1 reads SGHAT; CDR2 reads FQNNGV. The CDR3, as DNA: TGTGCCAGCAGCCCCCAAATGAGCGGGACCGGGGAGCTGTTTTTT. Protein: CASSPQMSGTGELFF.

The chain recombines TRBV7-2 with TRBJ1-2; TRBD1 is a possible D gene (5 bases). The V end lost 5 bases, the J end lost 6 bases, and 13 bases lay between the germline ends. The CDR3 spans 13 residues. The germline gives CDR1 SGHTA, CDR2 FQGNSA. CDR3 amino acids: CASSAPGGDGYTF. CDR3 nucleotides: TGTGCCAGCAGCGCCCCGGGAGGGGATGGCTACACCTTC. The variable domain in full, with the rest retrieved from reference TRBV7-2 and TRBJ1-2, is GAGVSQSPSNKVTEKGKDVELRCDPISGHTALYWYRQSLGQGLEFLIYFQGNSAPDKSGLPSDRFSAERTGGSVSTLTIQRTQQEDSAVYLCASSAPGGDGYTFGSGTRLTVV.

The chain carries TRBV27 and TRBJ1-2; 8 bases map to TRBD1. Germline CDR1 reads MNHEY; CDR2 reads SMNVEV (reference sequence). With V trimmed by 4 bases and J by 8 bases, 6 bases remained unmatched. The CDR3 has 13 amino acids. This CDR3 reads CASSSGGRWGYTF. The CDR3 DNA follows: TGTGCCAGCAGTTCAGGGGGCCGATGGGGCTACACCTTC.

The chain is built from TRBV30 and TRBJ2-7, with D possibly being TRBD2 (5 bases). Germline CDR1 reads GTSNPN; CDR2 reads SVGIG (reference sequence). Trimming left V 5 bases short and J 3 bases short, with 14 bases between. The CDR3 sequence is 13 residues long. CDR3 loop: CAWGRGRGYEQYF. The CDR3 DNA is TGTGCCTGGGGCCGCGGACGGGGCTACGAGCAGTACTTC.

V is TRBV19 and J is TRBJ2-7; 14 bases line up with TRBD2. The CDR3 extends over 15 amino acids. V shed 4 bases, J shed 4 bases, and the junction held 3 bases outside the gene matches. CDR1 and CDR2 (germline): LNHDA, SQIVND (reference sequence). In nucleotides, the CDR3 is TGTGCCAGTAGTAGACTAGCGGGAGGGCCTTACGAGCAGTACTTC. Protein sequence: CASSRLAGGPYEQYF.

This chain links TRBV4-2 with TRBJ2-7; 8 bases match TRBD1. The length of the CDR3 is 15 residues. CDR1 and CDR2 (germline): LGHNA, YNFKEQ. V shed 3 bases and J 7 bases; nucleotides not matched to a gene: 11. CDR3 in amino acids: CASSHGQGPRDEQYF. The CDR3 DNA sequence: TGTGCCAGCAGCCACGGACAGGGACCCCGCGATGAGCAGTACTTC.

The chain has TRBV7-2 and TRBJ1-2; TRBD1 is a possible D gene (6 bases). CDR3 length: 14 amino acids. Trimming took off 5 bases at V and 8 bases at J, with 18 bases between the two ends. Germline loops: CDR1 SGHTA, CDR2 FQGNSA. The CDR3 DNA is TGTGCCAGCAGCCCCTCAGGGGAAAGGGGAGGCTACACCTTC. Its protein product is CASSPSGERGGYTF.